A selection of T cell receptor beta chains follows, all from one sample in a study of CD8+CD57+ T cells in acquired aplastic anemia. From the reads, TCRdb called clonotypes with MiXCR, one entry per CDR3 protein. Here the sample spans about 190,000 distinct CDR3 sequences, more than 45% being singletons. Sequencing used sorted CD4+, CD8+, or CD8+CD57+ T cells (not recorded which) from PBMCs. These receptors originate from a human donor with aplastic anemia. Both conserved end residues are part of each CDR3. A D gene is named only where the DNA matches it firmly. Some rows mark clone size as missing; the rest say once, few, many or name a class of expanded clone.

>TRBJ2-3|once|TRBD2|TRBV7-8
CASSPGPSGMDTQYF
TGTGCCAGCAGCCCAGGCCCTAGCGGGATGGATACGCAGTATTTT
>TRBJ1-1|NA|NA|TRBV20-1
CSAKDVTEAFF
TGCAGTGCTAAAGATGTGACTGAAGCTTTCTTT
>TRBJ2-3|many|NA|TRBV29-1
CSVDRVGPMSTDTQYF
TGCAGCGTTGATAGGGTGGGGCCGATGAGCACAGATACGCAGTATTTT
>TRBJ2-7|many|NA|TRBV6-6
CASSWGGGRWEQYF
TGTGCCAGCAGTTGGGGGGGGGGGCGGTGGGAGCAGTACTTC
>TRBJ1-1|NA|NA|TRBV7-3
CASSVTGNTEAFF
TGTGCCAGCAGCGTCACGGGGAACACTGAAGCTTTCTTT
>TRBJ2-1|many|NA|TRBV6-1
CASSHPIPPNKQFF
TGTGCCAGCAGCCACCCCATCCCTCCCAATAAGCAGTTCTTC
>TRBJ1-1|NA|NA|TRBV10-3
CAAQRGGPYEAFF
TGTGCCGCACAGCGGGGGGGGCCCTATGAAGCTTTCTTT
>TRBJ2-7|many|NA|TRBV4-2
CASSQREGEWDEQYF
TGTGCCAGCAGCCAGAGGGAGGGGGAATGGGACGAGCAGTACTTC
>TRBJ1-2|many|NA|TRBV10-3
CAIRLGPENYGYTF
TGTGCCATCAGGTTGGGCCCAGAAAACTATGGCTACACCTTC
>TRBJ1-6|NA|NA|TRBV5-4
CASSLQWTDSPLHF
TGTGCCAGCAGCCTCCAATGGACAGACTCACCCCTCCACTTT
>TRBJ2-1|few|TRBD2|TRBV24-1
CATSLKRGGTEQFF
TGTGCCACCAGTTTGAAGCGGGGGGGCACTGAGCAGTTCTTC
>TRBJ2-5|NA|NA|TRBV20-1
CSAATSGTQTQYF
TGCAGTGCTGCTACCTCCGGGACACAGACCCAGTACTTC
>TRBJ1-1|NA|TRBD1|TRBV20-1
CSAWGLDRENTEAFF
TGCAGTGCTTGGGGCCTGGACAGGGAGAACACTGAAGCTTTCTTT
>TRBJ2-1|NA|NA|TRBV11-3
CASSLASGPLYNEQFF
TGTGCCAGCAGCTTAGCCAGCGGGCCCCTCTACAATGAGCAGTTCTTC